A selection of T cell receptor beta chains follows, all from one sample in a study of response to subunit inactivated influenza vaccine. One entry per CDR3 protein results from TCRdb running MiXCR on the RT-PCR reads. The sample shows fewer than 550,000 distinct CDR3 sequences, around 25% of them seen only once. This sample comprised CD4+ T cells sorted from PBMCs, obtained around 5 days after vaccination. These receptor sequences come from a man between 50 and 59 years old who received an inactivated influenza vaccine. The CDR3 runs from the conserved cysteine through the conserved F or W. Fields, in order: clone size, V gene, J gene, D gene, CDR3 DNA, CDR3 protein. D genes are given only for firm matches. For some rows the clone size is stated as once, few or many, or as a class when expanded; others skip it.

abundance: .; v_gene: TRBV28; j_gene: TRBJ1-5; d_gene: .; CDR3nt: TGTGCCAGCAGGATGGGACGGCAAAGCAATCAGCCCCAGCATTTT; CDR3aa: CASRMGRQSNQPQHF
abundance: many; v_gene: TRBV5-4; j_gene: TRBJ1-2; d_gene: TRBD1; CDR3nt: TGTGCCAGCAGCTTGGACAGGGGGAACTATGGCTACACCTTC; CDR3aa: CASSLDRGNYGYTF
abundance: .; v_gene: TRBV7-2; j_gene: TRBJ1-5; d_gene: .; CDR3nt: TGTGCCAGCAGTTCCGTTGGTCAGCCCCAGCATTTT; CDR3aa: CASSSVGQPQHF
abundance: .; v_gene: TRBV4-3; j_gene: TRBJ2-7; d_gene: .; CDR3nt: TGCGCCAGCAGCCAAACGACGAAGGGCGGGACCTACGAGCAGTACTTC; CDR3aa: CASSQTTKGGTYEQYF
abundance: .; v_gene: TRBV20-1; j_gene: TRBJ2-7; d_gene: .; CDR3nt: TGCAGTGCTAGAGATGGCCGGCAGGGGGGCTACGAGCAGTACTTC; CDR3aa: CSARDGRQGGYEQYF
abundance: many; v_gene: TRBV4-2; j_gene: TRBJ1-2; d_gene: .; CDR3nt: TGTGCCAGCAGCCGAGAAGTGGCAGCTAACTATGGCTACACCTTC; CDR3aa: CASSREVAANYGYTF
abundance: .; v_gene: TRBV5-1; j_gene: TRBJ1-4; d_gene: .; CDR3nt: TGCGCCAGCAGCTTGGAGGGTCACGGTAATGAAAAACTGTTTTTT; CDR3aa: CASSLEGHGNEKLFF
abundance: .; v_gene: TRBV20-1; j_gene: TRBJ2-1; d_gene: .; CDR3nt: TGCAGTGCTAGAGATTCGTCGGGGGCCCATAGCTCCTACAATGAGCAGTTCTTC; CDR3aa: CSARDSSGAHSSYNEQFF
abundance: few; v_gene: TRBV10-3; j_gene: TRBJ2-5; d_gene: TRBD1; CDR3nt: TGTGCCATCAGTGGGGACAGGGAGGAGACCCAGTACTTC; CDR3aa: CAISGDREETQYF
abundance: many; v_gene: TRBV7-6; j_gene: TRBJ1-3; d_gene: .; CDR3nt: TGTGCCAGCAGCTTAGCCGGGACTGGAAACACCATATATTTT; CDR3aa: CASSLAGTGNTIYF
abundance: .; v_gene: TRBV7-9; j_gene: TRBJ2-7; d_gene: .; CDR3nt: TGTGCCAGCAGCCCCACATCGCTCCACGAGCAGTACTTC; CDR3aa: CASSPTSLHEQYF
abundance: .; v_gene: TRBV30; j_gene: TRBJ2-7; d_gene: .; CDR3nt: TGTGCCTGGAGCCCAGAAAGCGGCGAGCAGTACTTC; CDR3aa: CAWSPESGEQYF
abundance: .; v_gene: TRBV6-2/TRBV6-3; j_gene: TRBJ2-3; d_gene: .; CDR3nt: TGTGCCAGCAGTTACTCACGGGTTAGCACAGATACGCAGTATTTT; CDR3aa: CASSYSRVSTDTQYF
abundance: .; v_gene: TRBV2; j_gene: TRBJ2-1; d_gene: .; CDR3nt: TGTGCCAGCAGGAGGGACTCGACGTCCTACAATGAGCAGTTCTTC; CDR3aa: CASRRDSTSYNEQFF
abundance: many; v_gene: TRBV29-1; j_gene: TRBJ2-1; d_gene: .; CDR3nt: TGCAGCGTTGAACGGAAGTTGACCTACAATGAGCAGTTCTTC; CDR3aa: CSVERKLTYNEQFF
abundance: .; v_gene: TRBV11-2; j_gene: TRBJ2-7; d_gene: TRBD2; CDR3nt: TGTGCCAGCAGCTTAGTGGCTAGCGGGAGGTACGAGCAGTACTTC; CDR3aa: CASSLVASGRYEQYF
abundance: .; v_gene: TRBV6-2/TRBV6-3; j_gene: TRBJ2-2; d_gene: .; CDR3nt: TGTGCCAGCAGAGACCGGATGTCGAACACCGGGGAGCTGTTTTTT; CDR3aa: CASRDRMSNTGELFF